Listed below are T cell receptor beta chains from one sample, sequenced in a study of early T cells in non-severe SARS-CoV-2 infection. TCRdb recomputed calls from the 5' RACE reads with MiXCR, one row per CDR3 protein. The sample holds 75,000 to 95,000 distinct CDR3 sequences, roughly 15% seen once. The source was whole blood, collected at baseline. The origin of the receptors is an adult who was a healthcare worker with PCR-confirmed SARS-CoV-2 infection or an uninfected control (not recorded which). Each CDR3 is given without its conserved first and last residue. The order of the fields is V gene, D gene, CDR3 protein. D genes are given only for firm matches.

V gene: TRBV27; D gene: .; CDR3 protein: ASSLWGRADTQY
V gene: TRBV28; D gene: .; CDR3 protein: ASKETDTQY
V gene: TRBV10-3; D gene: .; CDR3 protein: ATTGTMDQPQH
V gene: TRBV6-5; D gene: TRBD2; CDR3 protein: ASSRPGLAGALGTQY
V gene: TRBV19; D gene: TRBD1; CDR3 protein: ASRADREKYGYT
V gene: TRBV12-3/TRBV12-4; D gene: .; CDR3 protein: ASSSPPDQPQH
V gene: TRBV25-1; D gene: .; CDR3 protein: ASSELGDQETQY
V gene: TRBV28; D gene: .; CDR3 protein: ATTTLLAKNIQY
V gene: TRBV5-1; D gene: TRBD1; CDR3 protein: ASSLIQGGTEAF
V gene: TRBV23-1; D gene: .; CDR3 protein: ASSQSIQETQY
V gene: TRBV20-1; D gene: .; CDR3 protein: SANFGYT
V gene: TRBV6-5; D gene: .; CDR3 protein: ASSYSRAGLDIQY
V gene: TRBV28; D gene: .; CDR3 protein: ASSLGQRTEAF
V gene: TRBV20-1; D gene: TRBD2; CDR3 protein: SGKLAGGPTDTQY
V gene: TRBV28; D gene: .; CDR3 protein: ASRGSPDDTQY
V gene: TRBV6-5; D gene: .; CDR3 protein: ASSYRFGTDTQY
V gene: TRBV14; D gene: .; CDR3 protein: ASSWGHTYEQY
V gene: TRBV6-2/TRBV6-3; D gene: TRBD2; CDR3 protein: ASSRSIPGLAGGSYEQY
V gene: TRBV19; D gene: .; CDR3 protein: ASSIASGYEQY
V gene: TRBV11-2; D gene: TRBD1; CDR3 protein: ASSSPPGQGSNEQF